The clone carrying this TCR beta chain was found a few times. Amplification yielded TCR beta CDR3 regions, with RNA transcripts as the source. First-round RT-PCR targeting the TCR CDR3 was performed with the HTBI primer set. A single record per CDR3 protein comes from TCRdb applying MiXCR to the multiplex PCR reads. The data show some 530,000 distinct CDR3 sequences, approximately 22% seen once. The data were taken from a study of T cells in Graves' hyperthyroidism and ophthalmopathy. The specimen sequenced was blood. This receptor was taken from a woman in her seventies with Graves' ophthalmopathy.

CDR3 protein: CSAEDGYTF. The CDR3 DNA reads TGCAGTGCTGAGGATGGCTACACCTTC. V is TRBV20-1 and J is TRBJ1-2; D is ambiguous. The V end was cut by 5 bases, the J end by 6 bases, with 4 bases between. The CDR3 loop spans 9 amino acids. CDR1 DFQATT and CDR2 SNEGSKA come from the germline V gene (reference sequence).